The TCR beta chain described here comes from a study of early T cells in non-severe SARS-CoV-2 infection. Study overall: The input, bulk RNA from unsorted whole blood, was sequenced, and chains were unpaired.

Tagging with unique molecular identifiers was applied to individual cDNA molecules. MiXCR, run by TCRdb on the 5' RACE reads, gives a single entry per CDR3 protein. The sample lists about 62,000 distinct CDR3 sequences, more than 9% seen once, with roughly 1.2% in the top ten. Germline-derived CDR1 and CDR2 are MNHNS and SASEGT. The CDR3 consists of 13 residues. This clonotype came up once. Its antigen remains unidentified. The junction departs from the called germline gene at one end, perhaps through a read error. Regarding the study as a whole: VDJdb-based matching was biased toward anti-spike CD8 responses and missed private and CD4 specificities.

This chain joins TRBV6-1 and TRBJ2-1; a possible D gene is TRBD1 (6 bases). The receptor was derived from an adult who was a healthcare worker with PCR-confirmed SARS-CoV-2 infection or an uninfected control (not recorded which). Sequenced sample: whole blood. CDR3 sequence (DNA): TGTGCGAGCACATGGACAGACTACAATGAGCAGTTCTTC. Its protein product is CASTWTDYNEQFF.